Listed below are T cell receptor beta chains from one sample, sequenced in a study of technical replicates of blood from a handful of donors. The assay was immunoSEQ multiplex PCR, and TCRdb's table has in-frame clones only and misses some. The data contain more than 90,000 clones, around 95% of them seen just once; the ten biggest clones take up approximately 0.21%. Specimen: T cells isolated from PBMCs. The source of these receptors is a human donor in good health. Both conserved end residues are part of each CDR3. A D gene is named only where the DNA matches it firmly. A clone size is listed for some rows: how often the clone was seen (once, few, many), or a class if it is expanded.

j_call d_call clone_size v_call cdr3_aa cdr3_nt
TRBJ2-7 NA NA TRBV28 CASTSHGEDGGIEQYF TGTGCCAGCACCTCTCACGGGGAAGACGGTGGGATTGAGCAGTACTTC
TRBJ1-2 TRBD1 NA TRBV29-1 CSVGGQDNYGYTF TGCAGCGTGGGGGGACAGGATAACTATGGCTACACCTTC
TRBJ2-3 NA NA TRBV18 CASKASGLSTDTQYF TGTGCCAGCAAAGCCTCAGGATTGAGCACAGATACGCAGTATTTT
TRBJ1-1 NA few TRBV6-5 CASSYGQNTEAFF TGTGCCAGCAGTTACGGGCAGAACACTGAAGCTTTCTTT
TRBJ2-1 NA NA TRBV28 CASSLSLPYNEQFF TGTGCCAGCAGTTTATCCCTCCCCTACAATGAGCAGTTCTTC
TRBJ1-1 NA NA TRBV7-7 CASSLAPNTEAFF TGTGCCAGCAGCTTAGCCCCTAACACTGAAGCTTTCTTT
TRBJ2-5 NA once TRBV2 CASSTYRGQQETQYF TGTGCCAGCAGTACCTATCGAGGACAGCAAGAGACCCAGTACTTC
TRBJ1-5 TRBD1 NA TRBV6-5 CASSGQGGNQPQHF TGTGCCAGCAGTGGGCAGGGGGGCAATCAGCCCCAGCATTTT
TRBJ2-5 NA NA TRBV4-1 CASSKRLDWYQETQYF TGCGCCAGCAGCAAAAGACTAGATTGGTACCAAGAGACCCAGTACTTC
TRBJ2-1 NA NA TRBV4-1 CASTPGPGQNSYNEQFF TGCGCCAGCACCCCAGGCCCGGGACAAAACTCCTACAATGAGCAGTTCTTC
TRBJ1-1 NA NA TRBV7-9 CASSPLRGFRGTEAFF TGTGCCAGCAGCCCCCTACGGGGTTTTCGGGGCACTGAAGCTTTCTTT
TRBJ1-4 NA NA TRBV27 CASHPGKAANEKLFF TGTGCCAGCCACCCCGGGAAAGCAGCTAATGAAAAACTGTTTTTT
TRBJ1-5 NA NA TRBV27 CASSGYSPTTGGNQPQHF TGTGCCAGCAGTGGCTACTCACCGACCACGGGGGGCAATCAGCCCCAGCATTTT
TRBJ1-1 NA few TRBV6-1 CASSSRVMNTEAFF TGTGCCAGCAGTTCGAGGGTAATGAACACTGAAGCTTTCTTT
TRBJ2-2 TRBD2 NA TRBV18 CASSGTTNTGELFF TGTGCCAGCTCAGGGACTACGAACACCGGGGAGCTGTTTTTT
TRBJ1-4 NA NA TRBV27 CTLRGLDNEKLFF TGTACACTTAGGGGTTTAGATAATGAAAAACTGTTTTTT
TRBJ2-7 TRBD1 NA TRBV9 CASSAGTGWGEQYF TGTGCCAGCAGCGCCGGGACAGGGTGGGGCGAGCAGTACTTC
TRBJ2-1 TRBD1 NA TRBV15 CATSGGAIRGPYNEQFF TGTGCCACCAGCGGCGGAGCTATCAGGGGGCCTTACAATGAGCAGTTCTTC
TRBJ1-5 NA NA TRBV5-4 CASSGRQLDQPQHF TGTGCCAGCAGCGGGCGACAGTTAGATCAGCCCCAGCATTTT
TRBJ2-5 NA NA TRBV28 CASSETGTQETQYF TGTGCCAGCAGCGAGACTGGAACACAAGAGACCCAGTACTTC
TRBJ2-1 TRBD2 NA TRBV10-3 CAIRPSGGGINSYNEQFF TGTGCCATCAGACCCTCGGGGGGGGGAATAAACTCCTACAATGAGCAGTTCTTC
TRBJ1-1 TRBD1 NA TRBV13 CASSATGDEAFF TGTGCCAGCAGCGCTACAGGGGATGAAGCTTTCTTT